This TCR beta chain was observed in a study of CD8 T cells in Susac syndrome. The germline gives CDR1 SQVTM, CDR2 ANQGSEA. Trimming took 6 bases from V and 0 from J, leaving 14 bases between them. The CDR3 is 15 amino acids. RNA amounts of roughly 0.45 to 1 ug underwent reverse transcription with random hexamers. TCRdb called the immunoSEQ multiplex PCR reads again in MiXCR, with one record for every CDR3 protein. The sample shows roughly 250,000 distinct CDR3 sequences, about 96% of them seen only once. The chain joins TRBV29-1 to TRBJ2-2; D ambiguous. The sequencing input was CD4+ T cells from PBMCs. The sequence came from a human donor with Susac syndrome. The CDR3: CSVLMGYTNTGELFF. CDR3 bases: TGCAGCGTACTAATGGGGTATACGAACACCGGGGAGCTGTTTTTT.